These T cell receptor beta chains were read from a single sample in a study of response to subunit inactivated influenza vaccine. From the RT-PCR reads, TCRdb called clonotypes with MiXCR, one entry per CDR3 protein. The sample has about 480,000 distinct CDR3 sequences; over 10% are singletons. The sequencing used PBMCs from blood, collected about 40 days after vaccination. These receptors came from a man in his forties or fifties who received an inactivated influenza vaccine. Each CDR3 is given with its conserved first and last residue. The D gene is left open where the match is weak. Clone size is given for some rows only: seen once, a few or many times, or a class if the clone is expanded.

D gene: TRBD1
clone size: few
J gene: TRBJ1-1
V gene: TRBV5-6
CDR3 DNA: TGTGCCAGCTTCCTTGTGGGGACAGAGCCGAACACTGAAGCTTTCTTT
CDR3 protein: CASFLVGTEPNTEAFF

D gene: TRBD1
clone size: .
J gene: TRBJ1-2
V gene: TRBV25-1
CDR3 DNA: TGTGCCAGCAGAACCGGGACAGAGGGTGGCTACACCTTC
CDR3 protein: CASRTGTEGGYTF

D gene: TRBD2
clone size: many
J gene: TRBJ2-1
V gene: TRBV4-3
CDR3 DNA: TGCGCCAGCAGCCAAGCGCTAGCGGGAAGGTACTTGTACAATGAGCAGTTCTTC
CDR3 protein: CASSQALAGRYLYNEQFF

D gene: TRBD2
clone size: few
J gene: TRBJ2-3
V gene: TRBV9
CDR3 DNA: TGTGCCAGCAGCGTTACTAGCGGGAGGACAGATACGCAGTATTTT
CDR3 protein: CASSVTSGRTDTQYF

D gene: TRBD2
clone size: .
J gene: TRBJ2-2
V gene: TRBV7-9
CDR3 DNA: TGTGCCAGCAGCCCTAGCGGGGGGAACACCGGGGAGCTGTTTTTT
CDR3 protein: CASSPSGGNTGELFF

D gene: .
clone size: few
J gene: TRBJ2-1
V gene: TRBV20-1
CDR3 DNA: TGCAGTGCTAGAGATCTTTCGGATAGGACGGCATACAATGAGCAGTTCTTC
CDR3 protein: CSARDLSDRTAYNEQFF

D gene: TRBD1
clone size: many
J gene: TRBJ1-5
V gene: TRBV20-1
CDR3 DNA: TGCAGTGCTAGAGATCCGCAGGGGGAGAATCAGCCCCAGCATTTT
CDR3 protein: CSARDPQGENQPQHF

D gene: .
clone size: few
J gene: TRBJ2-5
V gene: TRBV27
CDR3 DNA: TGTGCCAGTAGAGGCCTCCAGGGACTTCAAGAGACCCAGTACTTC
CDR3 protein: CASRGLQGLQETQYF

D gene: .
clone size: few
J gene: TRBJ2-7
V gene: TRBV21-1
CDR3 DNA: TGTGCCAGCAGCAATTCGGGACAGGGGATATTCTCCTACGAGCAGTACTTC
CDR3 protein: CASSNSGQGIFSYEQYF

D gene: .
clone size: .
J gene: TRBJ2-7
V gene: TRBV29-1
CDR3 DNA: TGCAGCGTTGAAACAGGAGGGGGGAGCTCCTACGAGCAGTACTTC
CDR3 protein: CSVETGGGSSYEQYF

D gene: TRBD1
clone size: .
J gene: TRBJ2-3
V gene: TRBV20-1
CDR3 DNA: TGCAGTGCGGACGGACAGGGGGGCACAGATACGCAGTATTTT
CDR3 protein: CSADGQGGTDTQYF

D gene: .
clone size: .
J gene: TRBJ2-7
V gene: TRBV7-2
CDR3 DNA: TGTGCCAGCAGCCAAGCGGTCTCCCTACACTCATACGAGCAGTACTTC
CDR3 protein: CASSQAVSLHSYEQYF

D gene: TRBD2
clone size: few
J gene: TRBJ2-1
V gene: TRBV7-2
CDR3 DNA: TGTGCCAGCAGCTACGGACTAGCGGATTACAATGAGCAGTTCTTC
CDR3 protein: CASSYGLADYNEQFF

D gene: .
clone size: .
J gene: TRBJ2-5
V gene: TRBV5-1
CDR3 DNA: TGCGCCAGCGGTACGCAGCTCCAAGAGACCCAGTACTTC
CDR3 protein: CASGTQLQETQYF

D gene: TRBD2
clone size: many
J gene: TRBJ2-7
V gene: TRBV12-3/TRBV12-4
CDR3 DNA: TGTGCCAGCAGGGACTCCGGGACTAGCGGCTACGAGCAGTACTTC
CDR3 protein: CASRDSGTSGYEQYF

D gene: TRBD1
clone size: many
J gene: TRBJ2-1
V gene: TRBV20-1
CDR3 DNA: TGCAGTGCTGCCCCGACAGGGGGTTACAATGAGCAGTTCTTC
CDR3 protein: CSAAPTGGYNEQFF

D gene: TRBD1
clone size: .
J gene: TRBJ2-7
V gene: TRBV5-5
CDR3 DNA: TGTGCCAGCAGCTTGGGACAGGGTAGCGAGCAGTACTTC
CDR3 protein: CASSLGQGSEQYF

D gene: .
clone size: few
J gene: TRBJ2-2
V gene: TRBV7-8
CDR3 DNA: TGTGCCAGCGTGGGGGGCCGTGCCGGGGAGCTGTTTTTT
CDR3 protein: CASVGGRAGELFF

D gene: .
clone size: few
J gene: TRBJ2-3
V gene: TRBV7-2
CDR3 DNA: TGTGCCAGCAGCTTAGATGGGGGCACAAATACGCAGTATTTT
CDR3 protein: CASSLDGGTNTQYF

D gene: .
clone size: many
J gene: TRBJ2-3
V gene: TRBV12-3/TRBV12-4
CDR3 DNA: TGTGCCAGCAGCGCAAGAAGCACAGATACGCAGTATTTT
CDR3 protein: CASSARSTDTQYF

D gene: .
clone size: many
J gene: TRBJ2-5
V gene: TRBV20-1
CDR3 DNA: TGCAGTGCTCTGGGAAGAGAGACCCAGTACTTC
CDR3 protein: CSALGRETQYF

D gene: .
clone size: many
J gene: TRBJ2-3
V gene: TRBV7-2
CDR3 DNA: TGTGCCAGCAGCCCAGCGGACCCCCCAGATACGCAGTATTTT
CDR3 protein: CASSPADPPDTQYF

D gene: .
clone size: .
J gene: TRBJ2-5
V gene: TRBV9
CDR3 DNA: TGTGCCAGCAGCGTAGGACTGGGGGAAGAGACCCAGTACTTC
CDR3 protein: CASSVGLGEETQYF

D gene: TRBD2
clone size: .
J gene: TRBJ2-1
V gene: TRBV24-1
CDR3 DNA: TGTGCCACCAGTGACTCCGTGCTAGCGGGAGGGTTCGATGAGCAGTTCTTC
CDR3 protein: CATSDSVLAGGFDEQFF

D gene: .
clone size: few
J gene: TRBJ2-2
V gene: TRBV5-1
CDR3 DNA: TGCGCCAGCAGCTTCCAGGGTAGTCTTCCCGGGGAGCTGTTTTTT
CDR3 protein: CASSFQGSLPGELFF

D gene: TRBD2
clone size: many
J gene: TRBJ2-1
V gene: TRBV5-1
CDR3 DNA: TGCGCCAGCAGCTTGACTAGCGGGATGTCCTCCTACAATGAGCAGTTCTTC
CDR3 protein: CASSLTSGMSSYNEQFF

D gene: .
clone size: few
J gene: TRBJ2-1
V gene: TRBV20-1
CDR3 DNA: TGCAGTGCCACCCCCGCTGAGCAGTTCTTC
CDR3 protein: CSATPAEQFF

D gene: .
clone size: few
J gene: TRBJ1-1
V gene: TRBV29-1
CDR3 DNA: TGCAGCGGGGGCCCGGGCCTCAACACTGAAGCTTTCTTT
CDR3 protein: CSGGPGLNTEAFF

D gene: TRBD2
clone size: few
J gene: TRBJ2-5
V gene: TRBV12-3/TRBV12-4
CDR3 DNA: TGTGCCAGCAGCCACGGACTAGACTTTCGTTTC
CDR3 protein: CASSHGLDFRF

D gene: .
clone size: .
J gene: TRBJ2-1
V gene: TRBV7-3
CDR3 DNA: TGTGCCAGCAGCTTAACAGGTCAGAATGAGCAGTTCTTC
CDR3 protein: CASSLTGQNEQFF

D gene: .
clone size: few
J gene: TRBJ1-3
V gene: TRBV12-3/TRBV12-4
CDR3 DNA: TGTGCCAGCAGTTTCGGGGGTGGTGGAAACACCATATATTTT
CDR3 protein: CASSFGGGGNTIYF

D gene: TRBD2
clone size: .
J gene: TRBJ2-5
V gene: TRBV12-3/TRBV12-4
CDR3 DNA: TGTGCCATCAGTTCCCTAGACCTCCTAGCGGGGGCGGCAGAGACCCAGTACTTC
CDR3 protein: CAISSLDLLAGAAETQYF

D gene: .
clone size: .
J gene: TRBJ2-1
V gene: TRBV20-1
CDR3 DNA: TGCAGTGCTAGAGATCGGCCTCCGGGTGGGCAGTTCTTC
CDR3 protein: CSARDRPPGGQFF

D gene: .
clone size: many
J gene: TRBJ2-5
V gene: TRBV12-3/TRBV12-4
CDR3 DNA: TGTGCCAGCAGTTCTGGGGAGACCCAGTACTTC
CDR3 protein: CASSSGETQYF

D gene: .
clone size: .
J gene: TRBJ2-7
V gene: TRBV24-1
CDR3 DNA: TGTGCCACCAGTGACACGGACAAATCCTACGAGCAGTACTTC
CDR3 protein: CATSDTDKSYEQYF

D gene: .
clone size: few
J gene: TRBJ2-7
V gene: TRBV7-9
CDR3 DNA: TGTGCCAGCAGCCCCCCAGGGCCGACTGCCTCCTACGAGCAGTACTTC
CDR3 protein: CASSPPGPTASYEQYF

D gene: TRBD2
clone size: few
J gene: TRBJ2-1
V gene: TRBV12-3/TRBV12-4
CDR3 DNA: TGTGCCTTCTGTTTCCAGCTAAGCGGGGGCAAATACAATGAGCAGTTCTTC
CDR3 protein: CAFCFQLSGGKYNEQFF

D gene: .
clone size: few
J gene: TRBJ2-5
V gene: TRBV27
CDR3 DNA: TGTGCCAGCAGTTTACCGGCGTTCCAAGAGACCCAGTACTTC
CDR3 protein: CASSLPAFQETQYF

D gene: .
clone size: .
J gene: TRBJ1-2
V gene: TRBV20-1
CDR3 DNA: TGCAGTGCTAGATCAGGAGTCGGGTATGGCTACACCTTC
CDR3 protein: CSARSGVGYGYTF

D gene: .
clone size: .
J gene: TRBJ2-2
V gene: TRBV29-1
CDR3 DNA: TGCAGCGTTGGTACTAGCCACACCGGGGAGCTGTTTTTT
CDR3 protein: CSVGTSHTGELFF

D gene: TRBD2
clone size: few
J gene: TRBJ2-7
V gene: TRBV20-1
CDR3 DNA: TGCAGTGCTCTGGGACTAGCGGGAGAGGGGAACAGCTTC
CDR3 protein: CSALGLAGEGNSF

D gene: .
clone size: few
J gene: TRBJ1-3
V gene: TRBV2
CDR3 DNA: TGTGCCAGCAGTGAAGGGACGGGAAACTCTGGAAACACCATATATTTT
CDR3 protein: CASSEGTGNSGNTIYF